The 4 T cell receptor beta chains in this list originate from one sample, sequenced in a study of beta chain features in type 1 diabetes. These receptors' targets are unknown. Findings and caveats of the study: TCRB CDR3s were moderately but significantly shorter in Type 1 diabetes patients in all four CD4+ subsets.

Sequencing targeted expressed TCRB transcripts, as all isolated RNA had been reverse transcribed. Generated by immunoSEQ multiplex PCR, the TCRdb table keeps only in-frame clones and is missing some. This sample has 680,000 or so clones, with around an eighth found just once. The sequencing input was naive CD4+ T cells from blood. The origin of the receptors is a man younger than 30 with type 1 diabetes.

The CDR3 DNA reads as TGTGCCAGCAGGCGGATCGACTACGAGCAGTACTTC. It codes for CASRRIDYEQYF. The chain employs TRBV2 and TRBJ2-7, with unresolved D. Trimming pared 6 bases from V and 3 bases from J, leaving 9 bases between. CDR1 is SNHLY and CDR2 is FYNNEI in the germline V gene. The CDR3 sequence is 12 residues long.

This clone was picked up a small number of times. V gene TRBV7-9 combines with J gene TRBJ1-4; 9 nucleotides line up with TRBD1. Germline trimming cut 5 bases from V and 5 bases from J; bases unmatched to any gene: 6. CDR1 and CDR2 from the germline V gene are SEHNR and FQNEAQ (reference sequence). This CDR3 spans 15 amino acids. In nucleotides, the CDR3 is TGTGCCAGCAGCGCCTGGGACAGGGTGAATGAAAAACTGTTTTTT. This encodes CASSAWDRVNEKLFF.

The rearrangement uses TRBV6-5 and TRBJ1-6; perhaps TRBD1 as D (5 bases). Looked up from germline, CDR1 is MNHEY and CDR2 is SVGAGI. The CDR3 extends over 15 amino acids. Trimming removed 2 bases from V and 4 bases from J, with 9 bases in between. CDR3 sequence (DNA): TGTGCCAGCAGTTACATGCGGGGGTATAATTCACCCCTCCACTTT. Protein product: CASSYMRGYNSPLHF.

The chain recombines TRBV30 with TRBJ1-4, with D possibly being TRBD1 (5 bases). This CDR3 is 14 amino acids long. V was trimmed by 2 bases and J by 5 bases, leaving 12 bases between them. CDR1 GTSNPN and CDR2 SVGIG come from the germline V gene (reference sequence). CDR3 residues: CAWSRGPENEKLFF. In nucleotides, the CDR3 is TGTGCCTGGAGTAGGGGCCCTGAGAATGAAAAACTGTTTTTT.